This paragraph reports one TCR beta chain. What antigen it recognizes has not been identified. Sequence at one end of the junction differs from germline and may be a read error. Only healthy Caucasian donors were included. The receptor library was made with 5' RACE. TCRdb lists the instrument as Illumina HiSeq 2000. A universal primer binding site was added through template switching, and the final cDNA carried a unique molecular identifier so that TCR cDNA molecules could be counted accurately. Specific primers in the conserved constant-segment region were used to synthesize first-strand cDNA for the TCR alpha and beta chains. To control for contamination, every cDNA library was double barcoded, receiving both a SMART-Mk sample barcode and Illumina barcodes. TruSeq adapter sequences and Illumina sample barcodes were added in two successive PCR steps. The Illumina HiSeq platform was used with custom primers to sequence TCR alpha and beta cDNA libraries. The original pipeline was this. MiGEC was used to process raw reads and extract unique molecular identifiers, and MiXCR was used to find CDR3 positions. Recombination models were inferred per individual with the repgenHMM and IGoR tools using an EM algorithm. Shared clonotypes were analyzed with the tcR package in R, and sharing was normalized by the product of cloneset sizes. To study raw recombination free of thymic and clonal selection effects, out-of-frame nonproductive sequences were analyzed. TCRdb itself trimmed the public reads at Q25 with fastp, ran MiXCR and retained productive beta chains. Here each entry gathers all rows of one CDR3 protein and keeps the most common genes and DNA. These V and J calls are TCRdb output, not the study's own analysis. Across this sample there are 1.5 million to 2 million distinct CDR3 sequences, with 25% to 35% seen only once. Around 0.25% of the sample is taken by the ten largest.

CDR1 is given as MDHEN and CDR2 as SYDVKM, both from the germline V gene. From the cysteine up to the phenylalanine, the CDR3 has a length of 10 residues. The read is trimmed to its CDR3 DNA, 30 bases read in frame from base 1. The sample is drawn from a study of identical twins listed by TCRdb under 2016. For the study in its entirety: TCR alpha and beta repertoires from monozygotic twins, unrelated adults of various ages and cord blood were deep-sequenced to test whether fetal clonotypes persist. To rule out contamination, replicate twin experiments were performed at different times with different library preparation protocols.

Results the study describes overall, beyond this receptor: Out-of-frame TCR alpha sharing in monozygotic twins was systematically underestimated by recombination models, whereas sharing between unrelated individuals was in agreement with the recombination models. A weaker excess of twin sharing was found in beta out-of-frame sequences because the signal-to-noise ratio was lowered by fewer shared sequences. Fewer insertions were carried by abundant cord blood beta clonotypes; a weaker similar trend was observed in young adult naive repertoires, while no such trend was observed in memory repertoires. Out-of-frame TCR alpha sequences shared between twins showed an excess of low generation-probability sequences compared with coincidental sharing between unrelated individuals. Invariant T cells such as MAIT and iNKT could partly confound zero-insertion analyses, though diverse VJ usage argued against this for most clonotypes. Conclusions relied on cross-sectional statistical analysis, since the same donors could not be followed over many years.

The sequence was obtained from a newborn girl in good health. The chain uses TRBV28 and TRBJ2-7; 8 central bases correspond to TRBD2. Sequencing used cord blood. The nucleotide sequence reads as follows: TGTGCCAGCAGGGAGCGGGAGCTGTACTTC. Its translation is CASRERELYF.